Listed here are 28 T cell receptor beta chains from one sample, sequenced in a study of CD8 T cells in ankylosing spondylitis. TCRdb reanalysed the 5' RACE reads using MiXCR and keeps one entry per CDR3 protein. The sample comprises over 150,000 distinct CDR3 sequences, over 10% of which are singletons, and 16% rests with the top ten. The sequenced sample consisted of blood, either unsorted or a sorted T cell fraction (not recorded which). These receptors originate from a male donor with ankylosing spondylitis or in good health (not recorded which).

V gene TRBV7-9 combines with J gene TRBJ1-2; a possible D gene is TRBD1 (6 bases). The CDR3 extends over 11 amino acids. The ends were cut back, 5 bases at V and 8 bases at J, with 9 bases in the middle. CDR1 is SEHNR and CDR2 is FQNEAQ in the germline V gene (reference sequence). CDR3 nucleotide sequence: TGTGCCAGCAGCCCAGACAGGGGCTACACCTTC. Protein sequence: CASSPDRGYTF.

This clonotype was seen a handful of times. The chain links TRBV6-5 to TRBJ2-1; the match to TRBD2 covers 13 bases. V gave up 2 bases and J gave up 8 bases; unmatched junction bases: 6. Looked up from germline, CDR1 is MNHEY and CDR2 is SVGAGI. This CDR3 comprises 16 residues. DNA of the CDR3: TGTGCCAGCAGTTACCCCACTAGCGGGGGGGCCGATGAGCAGTTCTTC. This translates into CASSYPTSGGADEQFF.

This clonotype turned up a few times. For the CDR3, the DNA is TGTGCCAGCAGTGACGGCGGAGCGGAGGGGGGGCATGAGCAGTTCTTC. It specifies CASSDGGAEGGHEQFF. This chain joins TRBV6-4 and TRBJ2-1; maybe TRBD2 (7 bases). The CDR3 loop spans 16 amino acids. Germline V gene lookup returns CDR1 MRHNA and CDR2 SNTAGT. Trimming removed 2 bases at V and 8 bases at J, with 19 bases between.

The J gene is TRBJ1-1, the V gene TRBV15, with a weak D call TRBD1 (6 bases). The CDR3 covers 11 residues. Trimming removed 5 bases at V and 9 bases at J, with 10 bases between. Germline CDR1 is LNHNV and CDR2 is YYDKDF (reference sequence). Here the CDR3 DNA reads TGTGCCACCAGCGGAGGGGGTAAAGCTTTCTTT. Amino acid sequence: CATSGGGKAFF.

The rearrangement links TRBV2 to TRBJ2-2; D gene unclear. Trimming stripped 6 bases from V and 4 bases from J, with 6 bases between. CDR3 length: 12 residues. Germline V gene lookup returns CDR1 SNHLY and CDR2 FYNNEI. The chain's CDR3 is CASRGFTGELFF. Written as DNA, the CDR3 is TGTGCCAGCAGGGGATTCACCGGGGAGCTGTTTTTT.

This clonotype has at least ten counts. V is TRBV7-6 and J is TRBJ1-1; no clear D gene. The V end lost 5 bases, the J end lost 4 bases, and 17 bases lay between the germline ends. Germline CDR1 and CDR2: SGHVS and FNYEAQ. The CDR3 length is 15 residues. CDR3 protein: CASSPTSSVGTEAFF. CDR3 bases: TGTGCCAGCAGCCCCACGTCGTCAGTAGGCACTGAAGCTTTCTTT. Together with reference TRBV7-6 and TRBJ1-1, the CDR3 gives the full variable domain: GAGVSQSPRYKVTKRGQDVALRCDPISGHVSLYWYRQALGQGPEFLTYFNYEAQQDKSGLPNDRFSAERPEGSISTLTIQRTEQRDSAMYRCASSPTSSVGTEAFFGQGTRLTVV.

The V and J genes are TRBV5-1 and TRBJ2-2, with a weak D call TRBD1 (6 bases). Per the germline V gene, CDR1 is SGHRS and CDR2 is YFSETQ. V was pared by 5 bases and J by 0 bases, with 14 bases between. This CDR3 is built from 16 residues. In DNA form, the CDR3 reads TGCGCCAGCAGTATTCCCGGGACACCGAACACCGGGGAGCTGTTTTTT. Encoded protein: CASSIPGTPNTGELFF.

A few counts support this clonotype. This rearrangement joins TRBV4-1 to TRBJ2-7; D is perhaps TRBD1 or TRBD2 (6 bases each). The V end lost 0 bases, the J end lost 1 base, and 19 bases lay between the germline ends. This CDR3 has 18 residues. The germline V gene encodes CDR1 MGHRA and CDR2 YSYEKL. The CDR3: CASSQEGGLGRGSYEQYF. In nucleotides, the CDR3 is TGCGCCAGCAGCCAAGAAGGGGGTTTAGGGCGGGGTTCCTACGAGCAGTACTTC.

This clonotype has just a few counts. The chain combines TRBV11-2 with TRBJ2-5; 8 positions match TRBD1. Per the germline V gene, CDR1 is SGHAT and CDR2 is FQNNGV. V gave up 4 bases and J gave up 10 bases; unmatched junction bases: 8. This CDR3 comprises 13 residues. The CDR3 region is CASSSPDRDHQYF. The CDR3 DNA reads TGTGCCAGCAGCTCCCCGGACAGGGATCACCAGTACTTC.

The chain couples TRBV29-1 to TRBJ2-2; 7 bases align to TRBD2. Germline trimming cut 1 base from V and 3 bases from J; bases unmatched to any gene: 14. The CDR3 loop spans 18 amino acids. The germline gives CDR1 SQVTM, CDR2 ANQGSEA. Here the CDR3 DNA reads TGCAGCGTTGAAGTCAAGGAAGGCGGGGGAACGTACACCGGGGAGCTGTTTTTT. Protein sequence: CSVEVKEGGGTYTGELFF.

This clonotype was seen more than once but under ten times. V and J are TRBV29-1 and TRBJ1-1, with 7 bases matching TRBD1. This CDR3 spans 12 amino acids. The germline CDR1 and CDR2 sequences are SQVTM and ANQGSEA. J was trimmed by 3 bases and V by 4 bases; bases with no gene match: 2. CDR3 coding DNA: TGCAGCGTTGGACAGGGAGACACTGAAGCTTTCTTT. Translating it yields CSVGQGDTEAFF.

This clonotype was counted only a few times. The chain joins TRBV5-1 to TRBJ2-3; D is tentatively TRBD1 or TRBD2 (5 bases each). Germline V gene lookup returns CDR1 SGHRS and CDR2 YFSETQ. CDR3 size: 12 residues. Trimming removed 7 bases from V and 6 bases from J, with 12 bases in between. This CDR3 is CASGDQADTQYF. For the CDR3, the DNA is TGCGCCAGCGGGGACCAGGCGGATACGCAGTATTTT.

This clonotype was found a few times. The chain couples TRBV27 to TRBJ2-1; 11 nucleotides line up with TRBD1. The ends lost 8 bases at V and 8 bases at J; junction bases unmatched: 8. CDR1 is MNHEY and CDR2 is SMNVEV in the germline V gene (reference sequence). This CDR3 spans 14 amino acids. The CDR3 sequence is CASRRTGGVDEQFF. The CDR3 DNA follows: TGTGCCAGCCGCAGGACAGGGGGCGTCGATGAGCAGTTCTTC.

J is TRBJ2-5 and V is TRBV4-1, with D maybe TRBD2 (6 bases). Germline V gene lookup returns CDR1 MGHRA and CDR2 YSYEKL. V was pared by 5 bases and J by 5 bases, with 21 bases between. The CDR3 length is 16 residues. CDR3 loop: CASSSRHAPGGETQYF. Written as DNA, the CDR3 is TGCGCCAGCAGCTCACGACACGCGCCCGGAGGGGAGACCCAGTACTTC.

This clonotype showed up many times. The chain carries TRBV5-1 and TRBJ2-7, with D possibly TRBD2 on 6 matching bases. This CDR3 has 13 residues. Germline CDR1 is SGHRS and CDR2 is YFSETQ. The germline V and J ends were trimmed by 6 bases and 5 bases, with 15 bases remaining between them. The CDR3 is CASTNSGSNEQYF. CDR3 nucleotides: TGCGCCAGCACCAACTCCGGGAGCAACGAGCAGTACTTC.

The rearrangement links TRBV13 to TRBJ2-3, with D uncertain. The CDR3 is 13 residues long. CDR1 and CDR2 from the germline V gene are PRHDT and FYEKMQ (reference sequence). The V gene lost 5 bases and the J gene lost 3 bases, with 9 bases spanning the gap. The CDR3 DNA is TGTGCCAGCAGCGATAGCAGGACAGATACGCAGTATTTT. It is translated as CASSDSRTDTQYF.

This clonotype was seen a few times. The rearrangement links TRBV29-1 to TRBJ2-7, with D hard to call. There are 12 residues in the CDR3. Germline CDR1 SQVTM, CDR2 ANQGSEA. With 1 base removed from V and 4 bases from J, the gap between germline ends came to 8 bases. CDR3 protein: CSVEVRAYEQYF. CDR3 nucleotide sequence: TGCAGCGTTGAAGTACGAGCGTACGAGCAGTACTTC.

This clonotype was counted between two and nine times. The chain links TRBV4-1 to TRBJ1-1; the D is unclear. V dropped 1 base and J dropped 6 bases, with 3 bases sitting between them. The germline V gene encodes CDR1 MGHRA and CDR2 YSYEKL. There are 11 residues in the CDR3. The CDR3 loop reads CASSQASEAFF. DNA of the CDR3: TGCGCCAGCAGCCAAGCTTCTGAAGCTTTCTTT.

There are a few counts of this clonotype. The V gene is TRBV11-2, the J gene TRBJ2-2, with a tentative D call TRBD1 (5 bases). Trimming took off 4 bases at V and 5 bases at J, with 14 bases between the two ends. The CDR3 length is 15 residues. CDR1 is SGHAT and CDR2 is FQNNGV in the germline V gene. The CDR3 is CASSYGPGLTGELFF. In DNA form, the CDR3 reads TGTGCCAGCAGCTACGGACCAGGGTTAACCGGGGAGCTGTTTTTT.

The sample holds a few counts of this clonotype. This sequence joins TRBV12-3 or TRBV12-4 and TRBJ2-3; possible D gene TRBD1, 5 bases. V was shortened by 2 bases and J by 5 bases, with 8 bases between the two germline ends. CDR3 length equals 13 residues. The CDR3 loop is CASSLTRVDTQYF. In nucleotides, the CDR3 is TGTGCCAGCAGTTTAACCAGGGTAGATACGCAGTATTTT.

The chain joins TRBV7-9 to TRBJ2-7; no clear D gene. V was trimmed by 4 bases and J by 7 bases, leaving 17 bases between them. This CDR3 has 14 amino acids. The germline V gene has CDR1 SEHNR and CDR2 FQNEAQ (reference sequence). Written as DNA, the CDR3 is TGTGCCAGCAGCTATAAAGCGAGGCCTGGGGAGCAGTACTTC. Amino acids: CASSYKARPGEQYF.

The chain recombines TRBV5-6 with TRBJ1-4; 8 bases fit TRBD1. This CDR3 has 16 residues. Germline V gene sequence: CDR1 SGHDT, CDR2 YYEEEE. The ends lost 4 bases at V and 10 bases at J; junction bases unmatched: 15. The chain's CDR3 is CASSPGQDYRRRKLFF. As DNA, the CDR3 is TGTGCCAGCAGCCCGGGACAGGACTACCGAAGGCGAAAACTGTTTTTT.

This clonotype is labeled medium-sized (0.01 to 0.1%). The CDR3 nucleotides are TGCAGTGCTAGAGATCGGGAGACAGTGCAGTATTTT. Translating it yields CSARDRETVQYF. The chain employs TRBV20-1 and TRBJ2-3; D is perhaps TRBD2 (6 bases). CDR1 and CDR2 from the germline V gene are DFQATT and SNEGSKA (reference sequence). V was pared by 0 bases and J by 11 bases, with 12 bases between. The CDR3 sequence is 12 residues long.

This sequence joins TRBV6-1 and TRBJ1-1, with TRBD1 identical over 7 bases. Germline V gene sequence: CDR1 MNHNS, CDR2 SASEGT. CDR3 length: 16 amino acids. Germline trimming cut 3 bases from V and 0 bases from J; bases unmatched to any gene: 7. This chain's CDR3 is CASSEPPGGMNTEAFF. DNA for the CDR3: TGTGCCAGCAGTGAGCCCCCAGGGGGGATGAACACTGAAGCTTTCTTT.

This clonotype was picked up a small number of times. The V call is TRBV5-1, the J call TRBJ2-1; 7 nucleotides agree with TRBD1. The V gene end was trimmed by 2 bases and the J gene end by 6 bases; junction bases not matched to a gene: 11. Per the germline V gene, CDR1 is SGHRS and CDR2 is YFSETQ. This CDR3 is 16 amino acids long. Written as DNA, the CDR3 is TGCGCCAGCAGCTTAGGGACAGAGCTTCGATTCAATGAGCAGTTCTTC. It yields the protein CASSLGTELRFNEQFF. The whole variable domain, remainder taken from reference TRBV5-1 and TRBJ2-1, is KAGVTQTPRYLIKTRGQQVTLSCSPISGHRSVSWYQQTPGQGLQFLFEYFSETQRNKGNFPGRFSGRQFSNSRSEMNVSTLELGDSALYLCASSLGTELRFNEQFFGPGTRLTVL.

The chain is built from TRBV20-1 and TRBJ1-2; weak D call: TRBD1 (5 bases). Germline V gives CDR1 DFQATT, CDR2 SNEGSKA (reference sequence). The CDR3 is 13 residues long. Trimming stripped 1 base from V and 3 bases from J, with 9 bases between. The CDR3 DNA sequence: TGCAGTGCTAGAGGGGGGACTTACTATGGCTACACCTTC. This codes for CSARGGTYYGYTF.

Ten or more counts support this clonotype. The rearrangement uses TRBV7-9 and TRBJ2-1, with TRBD1 matching 9 bases. There are 17 residues in the CDR3. Trimming took 2 bases from V and 6 from J; bases not matched to a gene: 11. Per germline, CDR1 SEHNR and CDR2 FQNEAQ (reference sequence). Here the CDR3 DNA reads TGTGCCAGCAGCTTAAGGGCGGGACAGGGAACGGGCAATGAGCAGTTCTTC. It codes for CASSLRAGQGTGNEQFF.

V gene TRBV3-1 combines with J gene TRBJ2-1; 9 nucleotides align to TRBD2. V lost 6 bases, J lost 7 bases, and 10 bases stayed unmatched. Looked up from germline, CDR1 is LGHDT and CDR2 is YNNKEL (reference sequence). The CDR3 covers 15 residues. The CDR3 is CASSRAGGQWNEQFF. CDR3 nucleotide sequence: TGTGCCAGCAGTCGGGCGGGGGGGCAGTGGAATGAGCAGTTCTTC.